The TCR beta chain described here comes from a study of shared T cell receptors in the human thymus. Assay used: immunoSEQ multiplex PCR; TCRdb lists only in-frame clones, some missing. The sample lists about 400,000 clones, 85% to 95% occurring once. CDR1 and CDR2 from the germline V gene are SGHTA and FQGTGA. The CDR3 contains 17 residues. V lost 4 bases, J lost 5 bases, and 20 bases lay in between. The chain combines TRBV7-3 with TRBJ2-2; a possible D gene is TRBD2 (6 bases). Sequencing input: thymocytes. This receptor was identified in a human donor. The chain's CDR3 is CASSSTGLSAGTGELFF. DNA for the CDR3: TGTGCCAGCAGCTCGACGGGATTATCGGCGGGGACCGGGGAGCTGTTTTTT.